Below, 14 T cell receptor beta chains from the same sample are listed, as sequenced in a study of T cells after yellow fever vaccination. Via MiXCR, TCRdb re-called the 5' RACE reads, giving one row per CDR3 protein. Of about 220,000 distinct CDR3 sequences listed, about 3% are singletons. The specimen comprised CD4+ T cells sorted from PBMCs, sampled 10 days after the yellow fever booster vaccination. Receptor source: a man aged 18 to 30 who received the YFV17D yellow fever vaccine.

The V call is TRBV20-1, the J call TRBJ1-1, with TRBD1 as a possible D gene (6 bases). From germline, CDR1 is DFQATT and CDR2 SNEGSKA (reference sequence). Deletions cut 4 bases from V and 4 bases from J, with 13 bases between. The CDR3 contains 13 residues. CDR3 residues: CSATYRDITEAFF. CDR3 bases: TGCAGTGCTACGTACAGGGACATCACTGAAGCTTTCTTT.

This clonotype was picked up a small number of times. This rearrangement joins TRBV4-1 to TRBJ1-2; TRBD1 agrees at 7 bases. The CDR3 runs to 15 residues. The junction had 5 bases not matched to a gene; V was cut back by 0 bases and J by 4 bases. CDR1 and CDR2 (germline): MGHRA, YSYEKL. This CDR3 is CASSQEETGTYGYTF. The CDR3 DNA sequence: TGCGCCAGCAGCCAAGAAGAGACAGGGACCTATGGCTACACCTTC.

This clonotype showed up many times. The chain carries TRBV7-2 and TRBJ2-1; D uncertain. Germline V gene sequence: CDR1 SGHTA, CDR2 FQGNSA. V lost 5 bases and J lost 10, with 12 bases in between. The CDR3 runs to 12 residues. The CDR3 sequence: CASSPRVTEQFF. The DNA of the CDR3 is TGTGCCAGCAGCCCCCGGGTTACCGAGCAGTTCTTC.

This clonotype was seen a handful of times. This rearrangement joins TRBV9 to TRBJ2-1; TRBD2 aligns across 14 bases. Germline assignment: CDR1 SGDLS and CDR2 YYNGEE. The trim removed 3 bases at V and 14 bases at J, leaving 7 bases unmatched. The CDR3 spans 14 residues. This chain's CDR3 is CASSAGLAGGPEFF. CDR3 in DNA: TGTGCCAGCAGCGCCGGACTAGCGGGGGGCCCGGAGTTCTTC.

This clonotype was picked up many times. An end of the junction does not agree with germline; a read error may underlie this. The chain's CDR3 is CASSSQYSNHPQHF. In nucleotides, the CDR3 is TGTGCCAGCAGCTCTCAGTATAGCAATCATCCCCAGCATTTT. The rearrangement links TRBV4-2 to TRBJ1-5; D is ambiguous. This CDR3 has 14 residues. Germline V gene lookup returns CDR1 LGHNA and CDR2 YNFKEQ.

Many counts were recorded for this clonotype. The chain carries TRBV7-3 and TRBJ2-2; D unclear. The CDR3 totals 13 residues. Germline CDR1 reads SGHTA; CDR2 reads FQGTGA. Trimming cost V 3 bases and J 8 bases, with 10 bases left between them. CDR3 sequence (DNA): TGTGCCAGCAGCTTCCTGTACGAAGGGGAGCTGTTTTTT. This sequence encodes CASSFLYEGELFF.

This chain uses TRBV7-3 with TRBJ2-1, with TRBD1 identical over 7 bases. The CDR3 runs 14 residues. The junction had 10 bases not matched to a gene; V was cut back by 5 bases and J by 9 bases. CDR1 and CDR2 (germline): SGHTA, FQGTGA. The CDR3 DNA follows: TGTGCCAGCAGCGTCGACAGGGCTGTGACTGAGCAGTTCTTC. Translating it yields CASSVDRAVTEQFF. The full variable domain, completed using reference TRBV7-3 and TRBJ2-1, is GAGVSQTPSNKVTEKGKYVELRCDPISGHTALYWYRQSLGQGPEFLIYFQGTGAADDSGLPNDRFFAVRPEGSVSTLKIQRTERGDSAVYLCASSVDRAVTEQFFGPGTRLTVL.

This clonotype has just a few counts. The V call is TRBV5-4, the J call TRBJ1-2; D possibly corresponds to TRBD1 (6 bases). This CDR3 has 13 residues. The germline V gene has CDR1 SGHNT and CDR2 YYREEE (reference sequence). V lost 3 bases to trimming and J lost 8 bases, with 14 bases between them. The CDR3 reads CASSSTGLGGYTF. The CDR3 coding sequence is TGTGCCAGCAGCTCGACAGGCCTCGGGGGCTACACCTTC.

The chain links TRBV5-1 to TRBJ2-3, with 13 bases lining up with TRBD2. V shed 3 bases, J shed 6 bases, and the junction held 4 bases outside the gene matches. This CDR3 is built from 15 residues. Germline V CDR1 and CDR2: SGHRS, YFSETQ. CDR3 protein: CASSSGTSGADTQYF. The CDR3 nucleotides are TGCGCCAGCAGCTCCGGGACTAGCGGGGCGGATACGCAGTATTTT.

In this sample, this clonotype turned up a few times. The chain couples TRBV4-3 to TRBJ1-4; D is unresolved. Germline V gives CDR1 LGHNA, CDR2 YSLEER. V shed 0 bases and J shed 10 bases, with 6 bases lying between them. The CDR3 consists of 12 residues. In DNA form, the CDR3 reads TGCGCCAGCAGCCAAGATTCCCGAAAACTGTTTTTT. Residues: CASSQDSRKLFF.

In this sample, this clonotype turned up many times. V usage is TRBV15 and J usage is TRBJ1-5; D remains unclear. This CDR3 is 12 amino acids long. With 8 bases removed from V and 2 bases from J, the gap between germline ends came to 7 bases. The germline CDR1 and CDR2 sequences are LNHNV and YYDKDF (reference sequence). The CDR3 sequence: CATSFRNQPQHF. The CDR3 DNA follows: TGTGCCACCTCATTCCGCAATCAGCCCCAGCATTTT.

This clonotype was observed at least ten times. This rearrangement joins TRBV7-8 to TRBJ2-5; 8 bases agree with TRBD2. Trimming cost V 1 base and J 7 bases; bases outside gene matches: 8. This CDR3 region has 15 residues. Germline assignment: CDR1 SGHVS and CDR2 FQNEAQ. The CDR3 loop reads CASSLDSGAPATQYF. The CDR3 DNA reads TGTGCCAGCAGCTTAGATAGCGGGGCCCCCGCGACCCAGTACTTC.

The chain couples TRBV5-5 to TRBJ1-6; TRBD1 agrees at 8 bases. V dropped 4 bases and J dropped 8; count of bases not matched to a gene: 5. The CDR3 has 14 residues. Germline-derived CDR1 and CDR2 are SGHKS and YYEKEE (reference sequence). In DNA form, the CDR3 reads TGTGCCAGCAGCGCCGCAGGGGGCGATTCACCCCTCCACTTT. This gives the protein CASSAAGGDSPLHF.

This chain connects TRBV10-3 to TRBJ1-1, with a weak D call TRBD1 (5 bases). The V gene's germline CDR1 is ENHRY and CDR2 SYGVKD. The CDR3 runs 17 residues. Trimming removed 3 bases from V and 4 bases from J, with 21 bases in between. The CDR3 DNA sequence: TGTGCCATCAGTGATCGGCCCCACGGGGGAGCGGGCACTGAAGCTTTCTTT. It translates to CAISDRPHGGAGTEAFF.